What follows are 24 T cell receptor beta chains derived from one specimen sequenced in a study of blood T cell repertoires in COVID-19. Generated by immunoSEQ multiplex PCR, the TCRdb table keeps only in-frame clones and is missing some. The repertoire includes around 54,000 clones, 90% of them detected once, and around 3.1% sits in the top ten. The specimen was peripheral blood. These receptors were obtained from a human donor in a cohort sampled during active COVID-19.

V and J are TRBV4-1 and TRBJ1-5; TRBD1 aligns across 7 bases. Per germline, CDR1 MGHRA and CDR2 YSYEKL. V shed 1 base and J 4 bases; nucleotides not matched to a gene: 10. CDR3 size: 17 residues. This chain's CDR3 is CASSQGRQGVLNQPQHF. The DNA for the CDR3 is TGCGCCAGCAGCCAAGGGCGGCAGGGGGTCCTTAATCAGCCCCAGCATTTT.

The gene calls are TRBV9 and TRBJ2-7; the match to TRBD1 covers 9 bases. Germline loops: CDR1 SGDLS, CDR2 YYNGEE. The length of the CDR3 is 14 residues. J was trimmed by 4 bases and V by 0 bases; bases with no gene match: 2. This CDR3 is CASSVEQGAYEQYF. DNA for the CDR3: TGTGCCAGCAGCGTAGAACAGGGGGCATACGAGCAGTACTTC.

The V gene is TRBV5-1, the J gene TRBJ2-7; 9 bases align to TRBD1. From germline, CDR1 is SGHRS and CDR2 YFSETQ. CDR3 length: 12 residues. Unmatched junction bases numbered 2, after V lost 4 bases and J lost 6 bases. CDR3 bases: TGCGCCAGCAGCGTGACAGGGGGCGAGCAGTACTTC. It yields the protein CASSVTGGEQYF.

CDR3 sequence (DNA): TGTGCCAGCTCACCACTTAGCGACACCGGGGAGCTGTTTTTT. It codes for CASSPLSDTGELFF. The J gene is TRBJ2-2, the V gene TRBV18; TRBD2 might be the D (5 bases). V dropped 1 base and J dropped 3 bases, with 6 bases sitting between them. Germline V gene lookup returns CDR1 KGHSH and CDR2 LQKENI. The CDR3 has 14 amino acids. The entire variable domain, with the rest obtained from reference TRBV18 and TRBJ2-2, is as follows: NAGVMQNPRHLVRRRGQEARLRCSPMKGHSHVYWYRQLPEEGLKFMVYLQKENIIDESGMPKERFSAEFPKEGPSILRIQQVVRGDSAAYFCASSPLSDTGELFFGEGSRLTVL.

This chain uses TRBV11-2 with TRBJ2-1, with 10 nucleotides matching TRBD2. Looked up from germline, CDR1 is SGHAT and CDR2 is FQNNGV. V shed 0 bases and J 3 bases; nucleotides not matched to a gene: 5. The CDR3 contains 17 residues. CDR3 nucleotide sequence: TGTGCCAGCAGCTTAGAGTCTAGCGGGGGCCACTACAATGAGCAGTTCTTC. Translated, it gives CASSLESSGGHYNEQFF. Full variable domain (outside the CDR3, taken from reference TRBV11-2 and TRBJ2-1): EAGVAQSPRYKIIEKRQSVAFWCNPISGHATLYWYQQILGQGPKLLIQFQNNGVVDDSQLPKDRFSAERLKGVDSTLKIQPAKLEDSAVYLCASSLESSGGHYNEQFFGPGTRLTVL.

V usage is TRBV3-1 (or the pseudogene TRBV3-2) and J usage is TRBJ2-3, with a tentative D call TRBD2 (6 bases). CDR1 is LGHDT and CDR2 is YNNKEL in the germline V gene (reference sequence). This CDR3 region has 16 residues. V dropped 0 bases and J dropped 8 bases, with 18 bases sitting between them. CDR3 bases: TGTGCCAGCAGCCAAGACTCCGGGAGCCCCCGGTTTACGCAGTATTTT. This codes for CASSQDSGSPRFTQYF.

The CDR3, as DNA: TGTGCCAGCAGCCCAACTCCTGACAGGGTGAACACTGAAGCTTTCTTT. Amino acid sequence: CASSPTPDRVNTEAFF. The chain recombines TRBV5-4 with TRBJ1-1; TRBD1 matches at 7 bases. The junction had 9 bases not matched to a gene; V was cut back by 4 bases and J by 0 bases. Germline loops: CDR1 SGHNT, CDR2 YYREEE (reference sequence). CDR3 size: 16 residues.

The CDR3 sequence is CASSPQRNSPLHF. The CDR3 bases are TGTGCCAGCAGCCCCCAGCGGAATTCACCCCTCCACTTT. The chain couples TRBV7-3 to TRBJ1-6; D uncertain. The CDR3 totals 13 residues. CDR1 and CDR2 from the germline V gene are SGHTA and FQGTGA. V lost 5 bases to trimming and J lost 7 bases, with 9 bases between them.

The J gene is TRBJ2-5, the V gene TRBV24-1; tentative D call: TRBD2 (6 bases). Trimming took 0 bases from V and 5 from J, leaving 12 bases between them. CDR3 length: 15 amino acids. Germline assignment: CDR1 KGHDR and CDR2 SFDVKD. The CDR3 DNA reads as TGTGCCACCAGTGATTTGCAAGCAGGGAGGGAGACCCAGTACTTC. This sequence encodes CATSDLQAGRETQYF.

This chain uses TRBV14 with TRBJ2-3; D is uncertain. This CDR3 is built from 13 residues. CDR1 is SGHDN, CDR2 FVKESK, per germline. Deletions cut 3 bases from V and 0 bases from J, with 4 bases between. CDR3 bases: TGTGCCAGCAGCCACAGGAGCACAGATACGCAGTATTTT. This gives the protein CASSHRSTDTQYF.

The gene calls are TRBV19 and TRBJ2-2; no clear D. V lost 1 base to trimming and J lost 1 base, with 10 bases between them. CDR1 LNHDA and CDR2 SQIVND come from the germline V gene (reference sequence). This CDR3 spans 16 amino acids. The CDR3 DNA reads TGTGCCAGTAGTATAGGGCTAGTGGTGAACACCGGGGAGCTGTTTTTT. Translation: CASSIGLVVNTGELFF.

V and J are TRBV5-1 and TRBJ1-1; D might be TRBD1 (5 bases). The V gene's germline CDR1 is SGHRS and CDR2 YFSETQ. V dropped 0 bases and J dropped 3 bases, with 12 bases sitting between them. The CDR3 runs to 15 residues. DNA for the CDR3: TGCGCCAGCAGCTTGGGTGGCAGGGCGGACACTGAAGCTTTCTTT. Protein sequence: CASSLGGRADTEAFF.

Notes on this clone: Compared with germline, one end of the junction differs, possibly owing to a read error. The chain links TRBV29-1 to TRBJ2-1; 7 bases agree with TRBD2. Germline V gene sequence: CDR1 SQVTM, CDR2 ANQGSEA. The CDR3 is made up of 11 amino acids. The CDR3 sequence: CSAQAGVPQIF. CDR3 in DNA: TGCAGCGCCCAGGCGGGGGTCCCGCAGATCTTC.

V is TRBV2 and J is TRBJ1-4; TRBD1 is a possible D gene (5 bases). Trimming left V 8 bases short and J 5 bases short, with 18 bases between. CDR3 length: 15 residues. Germline CDR1 is SNHLY and CDR2 is FYNNEI. The chain's CDR3 is CASSGVGVPNEKLFF. The CDR3 nucleotides read TGTGCCAGCTCGGGGGTCGGCGTCCCAAATGAAAAACTGTTTTTT.

This clone occurred once. The chain recombines TRBV2 with TRBJ2-3; D might be TRBD1 (6 bases). From germline, CDR1 is SNHLY and CDR2 FYNNEI. This CDR3 comprises 16 residues. V was pared by 4 bases and J by 3 bases, with 17 bases between. CDR3 coding DNA: TGTGCCAGCAGTGTTTCCAGCCAGGGGAGAACAGATACGCAGTATTTT. It translates to CASSVSSQGRTDTQYF.

This clone was detected only a few times. V gene TRBV7-9 combines with J gene TRBJ2-2; the match to TRBD2 covers 9 bases. Germline CDR1 reads SEHNR; CDR2 reads FQNEAQ (reference sequence). V shed 1 base, J shed 5 bases, and the junction held 8 bases outside the gene matches. The CDR3 length is 17 residues. Here the CDR3 reads CASSLGIAGARTGELFF. The DNA of the CDR3 is TGTGCCAGCAGCTTAGGGATAGCGGGAGCTCGGACCGGGGAGCTGTTTTTT.

The V call is TRBV7-9, the J call TRBJ1-2; the D gene is possibly TRBD1 (5 bases). The CDR3 totals 14 residues. V was shortened by 0 bases and J by 5 bases, with 10 bases between the two germline ends. CDR1 is SEHNR, CDR2 FQNEAQ, per germline (reference sequence). CDR3 amino acids: CASSLAAGQYGYTF. The CDR3 DNA sequence: TGTGCCAGCAGCTTAGCGGCAGGGCAGTATGGCTACACCTTC.

The chain couples TRBV9 to TRBJ2-7, with 9 bases matching TRBD1. Unmatched junction bases numbered 7, after V lost 4 bases and J lost 5 bases. This CDR3 contains 14 residues. The V gene's germline CDR1 is SGDLS and CDR2 YYNGEE. The CDR3 loop reads CASSFGTGSHEQYF. For the CDR3, the DNA is TGTGCCAGCAGCTTCGGGACAGGGTCCCACGAGCAGTACTTC.

This clone was observed a single time. CDR3 bases: TGTGCCAGCAGTGACGGGACTAGCTTATACAATGAGCAGTTCTTC. Its protein is CASSDGTSLYNEQFF. V usage is TRBV2 and J usage is TRBJ2-1; TRBD2 matches 9 bases. Germline values: CDR1 SNHLY, CDR2 FYNNEI. There are 15 residues in the CDR3. With 3 bases clipped from V and 4 bases from J, the junction kept 4 bases outside the gene matches.

V gene TRBV5-6 combines with J gene TRBJ2-7, with D uncertain. CDR1 and CDR2 from the germline V gene are SGHDT and YYEEEE. Trimming took 3 bases from V and 9 from J, leaving 16 bases between them. The CDR3 contains 13 residues. CDR3 coding DNA: TGTGCCAGCAGCTCCTTAACGACTGCGGTGCAGTACTTC. Its translation: CASSSLTTAVQYF.

The rearrangement links TRBV5-4 to TRBJ2-7, with D uncertain. Germline V gene lookup returns CDR1 SGHNT and CDR2 YYREEE (reference sequence). This CDR3 comprises 14 residues. Trimming shortened V by 0 bases and J by 0 bases, and 7 bases separated the two germline ends. The CDR3 DNA reads TGTGCCAGCAGCTTGGGTAGCAGCTCCTACGAGCAGTACTTC. Encoded protein: CASSLGSSSYEQYF.

The chain recombines TRBV3-1 (or the pseudogene TRBV3-2) with TRBJ2-1; D unresolved. The CDR3 is 16 residues long. V shed 0 bases and J shed 4 bases, with 13 bases lying between them. Germline-derived CDR1 and CDR2 are LGHDT and YNNKEL (reference sequence). The CDR3 nucleotides read TGTGCCAGCAGCCAAGATGCGCTAGGAACATACAATGAGCAGTTCTTC. It codes for CASSQDALGTYNEQFF.

The chain uses TRBV24-1 and TRBJ1-5; D remains unclear. CDR1 is KGHDR and CDR2 is SFDVKD in the germline V gene. Deletions cut 12 bases from V and 1 base from J, with 15 bases between. The length of the CDR3 is 14 residues. The chain's CDR3 is CAAGGVMSNQPQHF. As DNA, the CDR3 is TGTGCCGCCGGCGGGGTGATGAGCAATCAGCCCCAGCATTTT.

The chain has TRBV27 and TRBJ2-1, with TRBD2 identical over 10 bases. V lost 5 bases and J lost 9; bases outside the gene matches: 4. This CDR3 has 13 residues. The germline CDR1 and CDR2 sequences are MNHEY and SMNVEV (reference sequence). The chain's CDR3 is CASSLVAGGEQFF. The CDR3, as DNA: TGTGCCAGCAGTCTTGTAGCGGGAGGTGAGCAGTTCTTC.